Each of the 17 T cell receptor beta chains below was sequenced from the same sample in a study of CD8+ T cells in alopecia areata. cDNA serving as the sequencing template came from extracted, reverse transcribed RNA. The protocol was immunoSEQ multiplex PCR, while the TCRdb copy is restricted to in-frame clones and leaves out a portion. Of approximately 150,000 clones listed, 45% to 60% were seen once; the top ten hold approximately 4.8%. Sequencing input: CD4+ T cells sorted from blood. The receptors were sampled from a human donor in good health.

The chain carries TRBV5-4 and TRBJ2-1; no definite D call. The germline CDR1 and CDR2 sequences are SGHNT and YYREEE (reference sequence). The germline V and J ends were trimmed by 4 bases and 2 bases, with 10 bases remaining between them. The CDR3 consists of 14 residues. The CDR3 region has the DNA TGTGCCAGCAGCGCCTCCGGCCCCTACAATGAGCAGTTCTTC. Translating it yields CASSASGPYNEQFF.

The chain uses TRBV30 and TRBJ2-7, with 10 bases that match TRBD1. The germline gives CDR1 GTSNPN, CDR2 SVGIG (reference sequence). Germline trimming cut 3 bases from V and 7 bases from J; bases unmatched to any gene: 6. The CDR3 sequence is 13 residues long. The chain's CDR3 is CAWRGTGVREQYF. The CDR3 coding sequence is TGTGCCTGGAGAGGGACAGGGGTTAGGGAGCAGTACTTC.

The chain couples TRBV7-9 to TRBJ2-5, with D possibly matching TRBD2 (5 bases). This CDR3 spans 17 amino acids. CDR1 is SEHNR and CDR2 is FQNEAQ in the germline V gene (reference sequence). V dropped 6 bases and J dropped 1 base, with 21 bases sitting between them. The CDR3 DNA sequence: TGTGCCAGCAGGTGGGGTCGGGATCCCTCCCCCCAAGAGACCCAGTACTTC. Its translation is CASRWGRDPSPQETQYF.

V gene TRBV7-8 combines with J gene TRBJ2-3, with a tentative D call TRBD2 (5 bases). Trimming cost V 8 bases and J 2 bases, with 17 bases left between them. The CDR3 totals 15 residues. Germline CDR1 reads SGHVS; CDR2 reads FQNEAQ. As DNA, the CDR3 is TGTGCCAGCGGGTCCCCCCAAGGACTCACAGATACGCAGTATTTT. Its translation is CASGSPQGLTDTQYF.

The V and J genes are TRBV2 and TRBJ2-5; 7 bases match TRBD2. The germline V gene has CDR1 SNHLY and CDR2 FYNNEI. The CDR3 runs 15 residues. V lost 3 bases, J lost 5 bases, and 9 bases stayed unmatched. This chain's CDR3 is CASSEDLMGGETQYF. The CDR3 DNA is TGTGCCAGCAGTGAGGATCTGATGGGGGGGGAGACCCAGTACTTC.

This clone was picked up one time. A read error may account for a junction end that differs from germline. This rearrangement joins TRBV29-1 to TRBJ1-2, with D hard to call. Germline V CDR1 and CDR2: SQVTM, ANQGSEA. The CDR3 contains 10 residues. CDR3 protein: CSVEPTGIAF. For the CDR3, the DNA is TGCAGCGTTGAACCGACGGGAATTGCCTTC.

The chain is built from TRBV29-1 and TRBJ1-2; D gene ambiguous. Germline V gene data show CDR1 as SQVTM and CDR2 as ANQGSEA. This CDR3 comprises 12 residues. Trimming cost V 2 bases and J 2 bases, with 6 bases left between them. The CDR3 loop is CSVERANYGYTF. The DNA for the CDR3 is TGCAGCGTTGAACGGGCGAACTATGGCTACACCTTC. Using reference TRBV29-1 and TRBJ1-2 for the parts outside the CDR3, the full variable domain is SAVISQKPSRDICQRGTSLTIQCQVDSQVTMMFWYRQQPGQSLTLIATANQGSEATYESGFVIDKFPISRPNLTFSTLTVSNMSPEDSSIYLCSVERANYGYTFGSGTRLTVV.

The chain links TRBV7-2 to TRBJ1-2, with a tentative D call TRBD1 (5 bases). The CDR3 runs to 15 residues. Germline V lookup: CDR1 SGHTA, CDR2 FQGNSA. The V gene lost 4 bases and the J gene lost 6 bases, with 18 bases spanning the gap. The DNA of the CDR3 is TGTGCCAGCAGCTCCCAGTCTGGACGGGGCGATGGCTACACCTTC. It translates to CASSSQSGRGDGYTF. Full variable domain (outside the CDR3, taken from reference TRBV7-2 and TRBJ1-2): GAGVSQSPSNKVTEKGKDVELRCDPISGHTALYWYRQSLGQGLEFLIYFQGNSAPDKSGLPSDRFSAERTGGSVSTLTIQRTQQEDSAVYLCASSSQSGRGDGYTFGSGTRLTVV.

A few counts support this clone. V and J are TRBV4-2 and TRBJ1-1; 8 positions agree with TRBD1. This CDR3 region has 15 residues. V shed 3 bases and J 2 bases; nucleotides not matched to a gene: 5. Germline CDR1 and CDR2: LGHNA and YNFKEQ. The CDR3 DNA is TGTGCCAGCAGCCAGTCCGGGACAGGCAACACTGAAGCTTTCTTT. Translation gives CASSQSGTGNTEAFF.

The rearrangement uses TRBV15 and TRBJ2-1; 7 bases are shared with TRBD2. Trimming cost V 8 bases and J 9 bases; bases outside gene matches: 7. The CDR3 spans 12 residues. Germline CDR1 reads LNHNV; CDR2 reads YYDKDF (reference sequence). CDR3 loop: CATERDLPEQFF. The CDR3 DNA sequence: TGTGCCACCGAGCGGGACTTACCTGAGCAGTTCTTC.

In the case of this clone: The sample contains more than one DNA sequence encoding this CDR3. The genes are TRBV29-1 and TRBJ1-1; D gene ambiguous. The CDR3 extends over 13 amino acids. V lost 3 bases, J lost 0 bases, and 8 bases lay in between. Germline-derived CDR1 and CDR2 are SQVTM and ANQGSEA. The chain's CDR3 is CSVETRMNTEAFF. Written as DNA, the CDR3 is TGCAGCGTTGAGACGCGGATGAACACTGAAGCTTTCTTT. Complete variable domain (other parts from reference TRBV29-1 and TRBJ1-1): SAVISQKPSRDICQRGTSLTIQCQVDSQVTMMFWYRQQPGQSLTLIATANQGSEATYESGFVIDKFPISRPNLTFSTLTVSNMSPEDSSIYLCSVETRMNTEAFFGQGTRLTVV.

Note on this clone: Additional DNA sequences in this sample encode the identical CDR3. The chain couples TRBV29-1 to TRBJ2-5, with TRBD2 as a possible D gene (6 bases). The germline V and J ends were trimmed by 1 base and 4 bases, with 7 bases remaining between them. The CDR3 is made up of 12 amino acids. Germline V lookup: CDR1 SQVTM, CDR2 ANQGSEA. The CDR3 region is CSVEVGGETQYF. Written as DNA, the CDR3 is TGCAGCGTTGAAGTGGGGGGAGAGACCCAGTACTTC.

The gene calls are TRBV29-1 and TRBJ2-7; no firm D call. CDR1 is SQVTM and CDR2 is ANQGSEA in the germline V gene. The V end lost 7 bases, the J end lost 2 bases, and 12 bases lay between the germline ends. The CDR3 loop spans 12 amino acids. The DNA for the CDR3 is TGCAGCGCCCGGGTACAGACCTACGAGCAGTACTTC. The encoded protein is CSARVQTYEQYF.

This sequence joins TRBV29-1 and TRBJ1-2; 9 bases are shared with TRBD1. The CDR3 contains 12 residues. The trim removed 6 bases at V and 4 bases at J, leaving 3 bases unmatched. Germline-derived CDR1 and CDR2 are SQVTM and ANQGSEA. Written as DNA, the CDR3 is TGCAGCGTCTGGACAGGGGTCTATGGCTACACCTTC. Its translation is CSVWTGVYGYTF.

This chain uses TRBV5-1 with TRBJ2-5, with TRBD2 identical over 8 bases. Germline V gives CDR1 SGHRS, CDR2 YFSETQ. Trimming at V came to 0 bases and at J to 0 bases, leaving 4 bases not matched to a gene. This CDR3 is 16 amino acids long. CDR3: CASSLGHSGNQETQYF. CDR3 bases: TGCGCCAGCAGCTTGGGTCATAGCGGGAACCAAGAGACCCAGTACTTC.

This chain uses TRBV29-1 with TRBJ2-7, with D possibly matching TRBD2 (5 bases). Per germline, CDR1 SQVTM and CDR2 ANQGSEA. This CDR3 region has 13 residues. The CDR3 bases are TGCAGTGCCCCTATAGGGAGCTCCTACGAGCAGTACTTC. It yields the protein CSAPIGSSYEQYF.

V gene TRBV10-3 combines with J gene TRBJ1-1; weak D call: TRBD1 (6 bases). Germline V gene lookup returns CDR1 ENHRY and CDR2 SYGVKD. CDR3 length: 15 residues. V shed 1 base and J shed 5 bases, with 14 bases lying between them. The CDR3 reads CAISELTGRPTEAFF. The CDR3 DNA reads as TGTGCCATCAGTGAGTTAACAGGGCGGCCGACTGAAGCTTTCTTT.